This TCR beta chain was retrieved from a study of T cell repertoires in cytomegalovirus infection. One entry per CDR3 protein results from TCRdb running MiXCR on the reads. Among roughly 180,000 distinct CDR3 sequences listed, about 20% were seen once. The CDR3 loop spans 13 amino acids. Per the germline V gene, CDR1 is MNHGY and CDR2 is SAAAGT. The V gene lost 2 bases and the J gene lost 2 bases, with 6 bases spanning the gap. Of note for this clonotype: Antigen specificity is unknown.

This TCR came from a human donor in good health (CMV status not recorded). Some clones in this sample may be carry-over from other donors' samples. The source material was CD8+ T cells from cultured PBMCs, sampled from culture after CMV antigen stimulation. The rearrangement uses TRBV6-8 and TRBJ2-5; TRBD1 might be the D (6 bases). CDR3 region: CASSYRGQETQYF. The CDR3 DNA follows: TGTGCCAGCAGTTACAGGGGGCAAGAGACCCAGTACTTC.